The 20 T cell receptor beta chains in this list originate from one sample, sequenced in a study of blood T cell repertoires in COVID-19. Method: immunoSEQ multiplex PCR; TCRdb's copy keeps in-frame clones and lacks some. This table holds more than 95,000 clones, approximately 82% found once. Sequenced material: peripheral blood. The receptors shown here come from a man in his 60s with acute or convalescent COVID-19.

This clone was recorded once. The rearrangement joins TRBV18 to TRBJ2-5; D is unresolved. The CDR3 is 11 residues long. CDR1 and CDR2 (germline): KGHSH, LQKENI. Trimming cost V 6 bases and J 5 bases, with 7 bases left between them. CDR3 protein: CASSFQETQYF. CDR3 DNA sequence: TGTGCCAGCTCCTTTCAGGAGACCCAGTACTTC.

J is TRBJ2-5 and V is TRBV6-5; the D gene is possibly TRBD1 (6 bases). The CDR3 consists of 14 residues. CDR1 and CDR2 (germline): MNHEY, SVGAGI. V was pared by 5 bases and J by 1 base, with 11 bases between. CDR3 amino acids: CASSQTGIQETQYF. The CDR3 region has the DNA TGTGCCAGCAGTCAAACAGGGATCCAAGAGACCCAGTACTTC.

This chain links TRBV3-1 (or the pseudogene TRBV3-2) with TRBJ1-2; no reliable D call. CDR1 is LGHDT, CDR2 YNNKEL, per germline (reference sequence). This CDR3 has 13 residues. Trimming left V 1 base short and J 8 bases short, with 11 bases between. The CDR3 DNA reads TGTGCCAGCAGCCAAGGGTCCGGACTCGGCTACACCTTC. Translation: CASSQGSGLGYTF.

The chain combines TRBV7-9 with TRBJ1-1; the match to TRBD1 covers 9 bases. The V segment lost 5 bases and the J segment 3 bases; nucleotides outside the gene matches: 7. The CDR3 is 15 residues long. Germline lookup yields CDR1 SEHNR and CDR2 FQNEAQ (reference sequence). The CDR3 is CASSLGQGTDTEAFF. For the CDR3, the DNA is TGTGCCAGCAGCCTCGGACAGGGGACGGACACTGAAGCTTTCTTT.

The rearrangement links TRBV4-1 to TRBJ1-4, with a possible D match to TRBD1 (5 bases). Germline CDR1 is MGHRA and CDR2 is YSYEKL. Trimming stripped 3 bases from V and 2 bases from J, with 10 bases between. The length of the CDR3 is 15 residues. The CDR3 loop reads CASSHQGLTNEKLFF. Written as DNA, the CDR3 is TGCGCCAGCAGCCATCAGGGTCTGACTAATGAAAAACTGTTTTTT.

The V and J genes are TRBV5-6 and TRBJ2-2, with a weak D call TRBD2 (5 bases). This CDR3 region has 16 residues. The germline gives CDR1 SGHDT, CDR2 YYEEEE. V shed 0 bases and J shed 0 bases, with 9 bases lying between them. The CDR3 nucleotides are TGTGCCAGCAGCTTGGGGGAGACACCGAACACCGGGGAGCTGTTTTTT. It encodes CASSLGETPNTGELFF.

The chain employs TRBV19 and TRBJ1-1; TRBD1 might be the D (5 bases). CDR3 length: 12 amino acids. V was pared by 7 bases and J by 11 bases, with 17 bases between. Germline assignment: CDR1 LNHDA and CDR2 SQIVND (reference sequence). The CDR3: CASNLPQGGAFF. The CDR3 DNA is TGTGCCAGTAACCTTCCCCAGGGCGGCGCTTTCTTT. Full variable domain (remainder filled in from reference TRBV19 and TRBJ1-1): DGGITQSPKYLFRKEGQNVTLSCEQNLNHDAMYWYRQDPGQGLRLIYYSQIVNDFQKGDIAEGYSVSREKKESFPLTVTSAQKNPTAFYLCASNLPQGGAFFGQGTRLTVV.

The chain is built from TRBV2 and TRBJ2-1; 8 bases fit TRBD2. This CDR3 comprises 15 residues. Germline CDR1 reads SNHLY; CDR2 reads FYNNEI. The ends lost 3 bases at V and 7 bases at J; junction bases unmatched: 8. CDR3 nucleotides: TGTGCCAGCAGTGATGGGACTAGTAGAGTAAATGAGCAGTTCTTC. It is translated as CASSDGTSRVNEQFF.

The chain employs TRBV12-3 or TRBV12-4 and TRBJ1-4; D is undetermined. This CDR3 contains 12 residues. Deletions cut 3 bases from V and 8 bases from J, with 7 bases between. CDR3 sequence: CASSFNGEKLFF. CDR3 nucleotides: TGTGCCAGCAGTTTTAACGGGGAAAAACTGTTTTTT.

The chain carries TRBV9 and TRBJ1-5; perhaps TRBD1 as D (5 bases). The germline CDR1 and CDR2 sequences are SGDLS and YYNGEE. Deletions cut 0 bases from V and 3 bases from J, with 7 bases between. The CDR3 consists of 14 residues. The CDR3 here is CASSVGQLNQPQHF. DNA for the CDR3: TGTGCCAGCAGCGTAGGACAGCTCAATCAGCCCCAGCATTTT.

V usage is TRBV4-1 and J usage is TRBJ2-5; 7 bases line up with TRBD2. The junction had 8 bases not matched to a gene; V was cut back by 4 bases and J by 3 bases. The CDR3 is 15 residues long. Germline V lookup: CDR1 MGHRA, CDR2 YSYEKL. The DNA of the CDR3 is TGCGCCAGCAGCCTTGCGGGACTACCTAAAGAGACCCAGTACTTC. Translated: CASSLAGLPKETQYF.

This sequence joins TRBV18 and TRBJ1-2; TRBD1 matches 7 bases. The CDR3 length is 14 residues. In germline, CDR1 is KGHSH, CDR2 LQKENI. Losses at the gene ends were 3 bases for V and 4 bases for J; bases not matched to a gene: 5. The CDR3 reads CASSPLGGAYGYTF. In DNA form, the CDR3 reads TGTGCCAGCTCACCGTTAGGGGGCGCCTATGGCTACACCTTC.

J is TRBJ2-5 and V is TRBV9; 7 nucleotides match TRBD2. Germline CDR1 reads SGDLS; CDR2 reads YYNGEE. This CDR3 is 14 amino acids long. The V gene end was trimmed by 4 bases and the J gene end by 4 bases; junction bases not matched to a gene: 7. The CDR3 region is CASSFGLGLETQYF. DNA of the CDR3: TGTGCCAGCAGCTTCGGACTAGGCCTAGAGACCCAGTACTTC. Supplemented by reference TRBV9 and TRBJ2-5, the full variable domain reads DSGVTQTPKHLITATGQRVTLRCSPRSGDLSVYWYQQSLDQGLQFLIQYYNGEERAKGNILERFSAQQFPDLHSELNLSSLELGDSALYFCASSFGLGLETQYFGPGTRLLVL.

V and J are TRBV11-2 and TRBJ2-1, with D possibly being TRBD2 (5 bases). V shed 5 bases and J shed 1 base, with 12 bases lying between them. CDR1 SGHAT and CDR2 FQNNGV come from the germline V gene. This CDR3 is 15 amino acids long. The CDR3 DNA reads TGTGCCAGCAGCCCCCTGGGCGGGTCCTACAATGAGCAGTTCTTC. Protein: CASSPLGGSYNEQFF. Full variable domain (rest looked up from reference TRBV11-2 and TRBJ2-1): EAGVAQSPRYKIIEKRQSVAFWCNPISGHATLYWYQQILGQGPKLLIQFQNNGVVDDSQLPKDRFSAERLKGVDSTLKIQPAKLEDSAVYLCASSPLGGSYNEQFFGPGTRLTVL.

CDR3 region: CASSQDSPGSYNEQFF. CDR3 bases: TGCGCCAGCAGCCAAGATTCACCGGGTTCCTACAATGAGCAGTTCTTC. This rearrangement joins TRBV4-3 to TRBJ2-1; D gene ambiguous. Deletions cut 0 bases from V and 1 base from J, with 10 bases between. The germline V gene has CDR1 LGHNA and CDR2 YSLEER. The CDR3 has 16 amino acids.

This clone was recorded once. The chain employs TRBV11-2 and TRBJ2-1; 9 bases are shared with TRBD2. This CDR3 comprises 15 residues. Trimming at V came to 6 bases and at J to 0 bases, leaving 3 bases not matched to a gene. Per the germline V gene, CDR1 is SGHAT and CDR2 is FQNNGV. The CDR3 DNA reads as TGTGCCAGCAGACCAGCGGGGGGCTCCTACAATGAGCAGTTCTTC. Residues: CASRPAGGSYNEQFF. The full variable domain, with the rest looked up from reference TRBV11-2 and TRBJ2-1, is EAGVAQSPRYKIIEKRQSVAFWCNPISGHATLYWYQQILGQGPKLLIQFQNNGVVDDSQLPKDRFSAERLKGVDSTLKIQPAKLEDSAVYLCASRPAGGSYNEQFFGPGTRLTVL.

This chain uses TRBV10-3 with TRBJ2-7, with 11 bases that match TRBD2. Germline-derived CDR1 and CDR2 are ENHRY and SYGVKD. This CDR3 is built from 16 residues. V lost 3 bases, J lost 0 bases, and 4 bases stayed unmatched. The CDR3 is CAISDSGTSGSYEQYV. In nucleotides, the CDR3 is TGTGCCATCAGTGATTCCGGGACTAGCGGCTCCTACGAGCAGTACGTC.

The chain combines TRBV7-2 with TRBJ2-3, with 7 bases aligning to TRBD1. Germline V gives CDR1 SGHTA, CDR2 FQGNSA. The junction had 5 bases not matched to a gene; V was cut back by 2 bases and J by 3 bases. This CDR3 is 15 amino acids long. The CDR3 sequence: CASSLNRGSTDTQYF. For the CDR3, the DNA is TGTGCCAGCAGCTTAAACAGGGGTTCAACAGATACGCAGTATTTT.

The rearrangement links TRBV7-9 to TRBJ2-7; no firm D call. Germline V gene sequence: CDR1 SEHNR, CDR2 FQNEAQ (reference sequence). V was cut by 2 bases and J by 11 bases, with 19 bases left in between. CDR3 size: 14 residues. CDR3 sequence (DNA): TGTGCCAGCAGCTTATACACAGATGCCATGGGCGAGTACTTC. Encoded protein: CASSLYTDAMGEYF. The full variable domain, its missing parts supplied by reference TRBV7-9 and TRBJ2-7, is DTGVSQNPRHKITKRGQNVTFRCDPISEHNRLYWYRQTLGQGPEFLTYFQNEAQLEKSRLLSDRFSAERPKGSFSTLEIQRTEQGDSAMYLCASSLYTDAMGEYFGPGTRLTVT.

The genes are TRBV4-3 and TRBJ2-1; unclear D gene. V was pared by 5 bases and J by 8 bases, with 13 bases between. Germline-derived CDR1 and CDR2 are LGHNA and YSLEER. The length of the CDR3 is 13 residues. CDR3 sequence reads: CASSTYTNDEQFF. The CDR3 DNA follows: TGCGCCAGCAGCACCTACACTAACGATGAGCAGTTCTTC.